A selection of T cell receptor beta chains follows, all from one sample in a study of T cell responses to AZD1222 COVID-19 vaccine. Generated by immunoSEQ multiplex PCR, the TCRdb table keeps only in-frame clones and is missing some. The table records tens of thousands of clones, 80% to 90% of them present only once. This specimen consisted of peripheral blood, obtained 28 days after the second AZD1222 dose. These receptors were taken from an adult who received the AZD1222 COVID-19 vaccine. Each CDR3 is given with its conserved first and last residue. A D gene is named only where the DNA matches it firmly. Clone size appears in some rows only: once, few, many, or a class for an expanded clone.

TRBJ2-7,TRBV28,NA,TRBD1,CASSATGLTYEQYF,TGTGCCAGCAGCGCGACAGGGTTAACCTACGAGCAGTACTTC
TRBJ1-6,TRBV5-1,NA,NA,CASGSGNSPLHF,TGCGCCAGCGGATCAGGGAATTCACCCCTCCACTTT
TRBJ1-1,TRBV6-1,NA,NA,CASSEPGNSGTEAFF,TGTGCCAGCAGTGAGCCAGGGAATTCGGGCACTGAAGCTTTCTTT
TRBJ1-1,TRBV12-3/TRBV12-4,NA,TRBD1,CASRRQGKGEAFF,TGTGCCAGCAGGAGACAGGGAAAGGGTGAAGCTTTCTTT
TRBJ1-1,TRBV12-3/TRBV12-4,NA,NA,CASSRRMNTEAFF,TGTGCCAGCAGTCGGAGAATGAACACTGAAGCTTTCTTT
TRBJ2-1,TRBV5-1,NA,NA,CASSLSNEQFF,TGCGCCAGCAGCTTGTCAAATGAGCAGTTCTTC
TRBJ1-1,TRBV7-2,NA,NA,CASSLSPGSAEAFF,TGTGCCAGCAGCTTGAGTCCAGGGAGTGCTGAAGCTTTCTTT
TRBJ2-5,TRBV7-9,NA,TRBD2,CANAYAGEETQYF,TGTGCCAACGCTTACGCGGGAGAAGAGACCCAGTACTTC
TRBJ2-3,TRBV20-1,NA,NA,CSASHPSASSTDTQYF,TGCAGTGCTAGTCACCCTAGCGCGTCTAGCACAGATACGCAGTATTTT
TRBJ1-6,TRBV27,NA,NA,CASTHRPAARGDNSPLHF,TGTGCCAGCACCCATCGCCCCGCTGCGAGGGGAGATAATTCACCCCTCCACTTT
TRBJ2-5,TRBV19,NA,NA,CASSVSNGETQYF,TGTGCCAGTAGTGTATCCAACGGGGAGACCCAGTACTTC
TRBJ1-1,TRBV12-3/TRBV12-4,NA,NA,CASRTTRGSEAFF,TGTGCCAGCAGAACCACCAGGGGTTCTGAAGCTTTCTTT
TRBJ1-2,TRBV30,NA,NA,CAWSPGTSYGYTF,TGTGCCTGGAGCCCCGGGACATCTTATGGCTACACCTTC
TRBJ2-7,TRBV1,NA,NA,CTSSPLRTGGLPEQYF,TGCACCAGCAGCCCCCTGCGGACAGGGGGTCTCCCCGAGCAGTACTTC
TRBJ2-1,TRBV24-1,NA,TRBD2,CATSESTSGRYNEQFF,TGTGCCACCAGTGAGTCTACTAGCGGGAGGTACAATGAGCAGTTCTTC
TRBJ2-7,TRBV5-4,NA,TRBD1,CASSLSGTGVRGEQYF,TGTGCCAGCAGCTTATCTGGGACAGGGGTCAGGGGGGAGCAGTACTTC
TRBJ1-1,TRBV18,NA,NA,CASSETQANTEAFF,TGTGCCAGCTCCGAGACACAAGCAAACACTGAAGCTTTCTTT
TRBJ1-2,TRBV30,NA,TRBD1,CAWRTGQGDYGYTF,TGTGCCTGGAGAACCGGACAGGGGGACTATGGCTACACCTTC
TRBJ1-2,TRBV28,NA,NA,CASSFEGRGYTF,TGTGCCAGCAGTTTCGAGGGTCGGGGCTACACCTTC
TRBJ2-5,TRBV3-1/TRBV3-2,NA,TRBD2,CASSQGGNEETQYF,TGTGCCAGCAGCCAGGGAGGGAACGAAGAGACCCAGTACTTC
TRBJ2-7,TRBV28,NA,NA,CASSLIENSYEQYF,TGTGCCAGCAGCCTGATAGAGAACTCCTACGAGCAGTACTTC
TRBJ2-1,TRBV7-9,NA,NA,CASSLATAWRLPYNEQFF,TGTGCCAGCAGCTTAGCCACAGCATGGCGGCTGCCCTACAATGAGCAGTTCTTC
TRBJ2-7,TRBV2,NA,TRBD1,CASRVGQGDYEQYF,TGTGCCAGCAGGGTGGGACAGGGGGACTACGAGCAGTACTTC
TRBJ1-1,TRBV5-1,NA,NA,CASSLVSANTEAFF,TGCGCCAGCAGCTTGGTTTCGGCGAACACTGAAGCTTTCTTT
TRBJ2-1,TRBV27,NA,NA,CASSSLRDLVNEQFF,TGTGCCAGCAGCTCATTACGGGACTTGGTCAATGAGCAGTTCTTC
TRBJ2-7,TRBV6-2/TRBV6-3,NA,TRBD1,CASSGRTGEDLYEQYF,TGTGCCAGCAGTGGGCGGACAGGGGAAGACCTATACGAGCAGTACTTC
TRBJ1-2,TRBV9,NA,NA,CASSPEVPNYGYTF,TGTGCCAGCAGCCCAGAGGTTCCTAACTATGGCTACACCTTC
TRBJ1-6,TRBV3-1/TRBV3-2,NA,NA,CASSQDLRANSPLHF,TGTGCCAGCAGCCAAGATCTCAGGGCCAATTCACCCCTCCACTTT
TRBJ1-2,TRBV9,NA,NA,CASSVEPGPIYGYTF,TGTGCCAGCAGCGTAGAGCCAGGGCCCATCTATGGCTACACCTTC
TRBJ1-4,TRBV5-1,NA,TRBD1,CASSLEGQRDEKLFF,TGCGCCAGCAGCTTGGAGGGACAGAGAGATGAAAAACTGTTTTTT
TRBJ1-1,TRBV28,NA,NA,CASTSSEGFSEAFF,TGTGCCAGCACCTCCTCTGAGGGGTTCTCTGAAGCTTTCTTT
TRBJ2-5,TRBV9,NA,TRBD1,CASSGGQVRMETQYF,TGTGCCAGCAGCGGGGGACAGGTGAGAATGGAGACCCAGTACTTC
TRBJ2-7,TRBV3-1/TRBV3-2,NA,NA,CATAAGDEQYF,TGTGCCACCGCAGCTGGGGACGAGCAGTACTTC
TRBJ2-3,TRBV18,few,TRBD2,CASSPWGLELDTQYF,TGTGCCAGCTCACCATGGGGACTAGAACTAGATACGCAGTATTTT
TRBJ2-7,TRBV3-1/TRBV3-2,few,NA,CASSQDLGTMGHEQYF,TGTGCCAGCAGCCAAGATCTCGGCACCATGGGACACGAGCAGTACTTC
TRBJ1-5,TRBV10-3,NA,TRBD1,CAINTGDGQPQHF,TGTGCCATCAACACAGGGGACGGGCAGCCCCAGCATTTT
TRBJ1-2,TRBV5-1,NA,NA,CASSFGNYGYTF,TGCGCCAGCAGCTTCGGCAACTATGGCTACACCTTC
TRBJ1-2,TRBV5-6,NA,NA,CASSTANYGYTF,TGTGCCAGCAGCACAGCTAACTATGGCTACACCTTC
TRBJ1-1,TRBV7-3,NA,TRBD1,CASSATGTATEAFF,TGTGCCAGCAGCGCGACAGGGACTGCCACTGAAGCTTTCTTT
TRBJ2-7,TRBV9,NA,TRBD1,CASSPRGGTGPEQYF,TGTGCCAGCAGCCCGAGGGGGGGGACAGGGCCGGAGCAGTACTTC
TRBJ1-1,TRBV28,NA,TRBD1,CASGLGQGIGTEAFF,TGTGCCAGCGGGCTAGGACAGGGGATAGGCACTGAAGCTTTCTTT
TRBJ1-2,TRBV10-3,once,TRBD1,CAISEPTGYGYTF,TGTGCCATCAGTGAGCCGACAGGGTACGGCTACACCTTC
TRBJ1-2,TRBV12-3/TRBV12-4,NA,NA,CASSPSYNYGYTF,TGTGCCAGCAGTCCATCATACAACTATGGCTACACCTTC
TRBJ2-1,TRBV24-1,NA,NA,CATSDFQGLYTDEQFF,TGTGCCACCAGTGATTTCCAGGGCCTCTATACGGATGAGCAGTTCTTC
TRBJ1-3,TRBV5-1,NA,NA,CASSLGGPVSGNTIYF,TGCGCCAGCAGCTTGGGTGGCCCGGTATCTGGAAACACCATATATTTT
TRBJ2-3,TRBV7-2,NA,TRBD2,CASSRSGVRTDTQYF,TGTGCCAGCAGCCGCAGCGGGGTCCGCACAGATACGCAGTATTTT
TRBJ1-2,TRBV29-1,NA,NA,CSVEVAPYYGYTF,TGCAGCGTTGAAGTTGCACCATACTATGGCTACACCTTC
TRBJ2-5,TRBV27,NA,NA,CASRGGGETQYF,TGTGCCAGCAGAGGAGGAGGCGAGACCCAGTACTTC
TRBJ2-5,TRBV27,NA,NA,CASSLGSTQYF,TGTGCCAGCAGTTTGGGGAGTACCCAGTACTTC
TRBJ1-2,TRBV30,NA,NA,CAWSTGSNYGYTF,TGTGCCTGGAGTACAGGGTCTAACTATGGCTACACCTTC
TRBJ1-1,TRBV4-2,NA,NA,CASSPSNRKNTEAFF,TGTGCCAGCAGCCCCTCAAACAGGAAGAACACTGAAGCTTTCTTT
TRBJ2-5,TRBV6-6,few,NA,CASSYLAETQYF,TGTGCCAGCAGTTACTTAGCGGAGACCCAGTACTTC
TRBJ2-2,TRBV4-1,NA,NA,CASSQQGSGELFF,TGCGCCAGCAGCCAGCAGGGATCCGGGGAGCTGTTTTTT
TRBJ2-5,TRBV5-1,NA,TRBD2,CASSSGASGGETQYF,TGCGCCAGCAGCTCCGGGGCTAGCGGGGGGGAGACCCAGTACTTC
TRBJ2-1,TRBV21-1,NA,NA,CASRGVQYNEQFF,TGTGCCAGCAGGGGGGTTCAATACAATGAGCAGTTCTTC